This T cell receptor (beta chain) was sequenced for a study of shared clonotypes between healthy human individuals. Study details: The composition of the donors was a couple of women and a few men aged 18 to 49.

The repertoire was sequenced with immunoSEQ multiplex PCR; TCRdb's copy has only in-frame clones and lacks some. Of about 1,900,000 clones listed, about 95% were seen once; the top ten hold roughly 1.2%. CDR1 and CDR2 (germline): SNHLY, FYNNEI. The germline V and J ends were trimmed by 2 bases and 5 bases, with 13 bases remaining between them. The CDR3 has 14 amino acids. CD45RO negativity and positive selection for CCR7 defined naive CD8 cells, a population that excluded terminally differentiated effector memory CD45RA+ cells. The donors, healthy adults who were HIV-negative, had experienced no recent acute infections or vaccinations. Adults of Caucasian background living in Nashville, Tennessee made up all donors.

This clonotype was sampled from a man between 18 and 29 years old in good health. The sequenced sample was naive CD8+ T cells sorted from blood. The chain links TRBV2 to TRBJ2-7; D remains ambiguous. The CDR3 region is CASSETTAGNEQYF. The CDR3 nucleotides are TGTGCCAGCAGTGAAACAACCGCCGGTAACGAGCAGTACTTC.